The TCR beta chain described here comes from a study of T cells in Graves' hyperthyroidism and ophthalmopathy. General study findings and limits: Clonotypes that were expanded in thyroid above 0.001 mostly appeared in blood too.

Amplification targeted TCR beta CDR3 regions from RNA transcripts. RT-PCR in the first round (using the HTBI primer set) targeted the TCR CDR3. One entry per CDR3 protein, called by TCRdb with MiXCR from the multiplex PCR reads. The data hold about 840,000 distinct CDR3 sequences, with 38% observed a single time. Germline CDR1 is SGHAT and CDR2 is FQNNGV. This CDR3 comprises 16 residues. After removal of 5 bases from V and 1 base from J, the junction contained 11 bases not matched to a gene. Regarding this clonotype: Its specificity is unknown.

This receptor was obtained from a man aged 18 to 35 with Graves' hyperthyroidism. The rearrangement links TRBV11-2 to TRBJ2-7; 7 positions match TRBD1. Sequencing was performed on blood. This CDR3 is CASSQEGTAFSYEQYF. DNA of the CDR3: TGTGCCAGCAGCCAAGAAGGGACAGCATTTTCCTACGAGCAGTACTTC.